The 28 T cell receptor beta chains listed next were all sequenced from one sample in a study of beta chain features in type 1 diabetes. Study-level results: Moderate yet significant TCRB CDR3 shortening was seen in Type 1 diabetes patients in all four CD4+ subsets.

Their target antigens are unknown. Expressed TCRB transcripts got sequenced, as all isolated RNA was reverse transcribed. Assay used: immunoSEQ multiplex PCR; TCRdb lists only in-frame clones, some missing. The top ten clones hold approximately 2.7% of a sample with 15,000 to 19,000 clones, roughly 69% of them seen once. Sequenced sample: Tregs from blood. These receptors all come from a man aged 25-45 years with type 1 diabetes.

This chain links TRBV7-8 with TRBJ2-7, with a possible D match to TRBD1 (5 bases). This CDR3 is 14 amino acids long. Trimming took 2 bases from V and 2 from J, leaving 10 bases between them. Germline CDR1 SGHVS, CDR2 FQNEAQ. The CDR3 DNA reads as TGTGCCAGCAGCTTACGAGGACAAACCTACGAGCAGTACTTC. Translating gives CASSLRGQTYEQYF.

The table lists this clone with a count of one. The chain is built from TRBV6-1 and TRBJ2-3, with D possibly being TRBD1 (5 bases). V was clipped by 6 bases and J by 2 bases, with 15 bases between them. Germline CDR1 MNHNS, CDR2 SASEGT. The CDR3 is 15 amino acids. The chain's CDR3 is CASRSEQGNTDTQYF. The CDR3 DNA is TGTGCCAGCAGGTCCGAGCAGGGCAACACAGATACGCAGTATTTT.

The chain's CDR3 is CASSLGASGSRNEQFF. The CDR3 DNA sequence: TGTGCCAGCAGCTTAGGGGCTAGCGGGAGTAGGAATGAGCAGTTCTTC. The gene calls are TRBV7-2 and TRBJ2-1; 10 bases map to TRBD2. CDR1 is SGHTA and CDR2 is FQGNSA in the germline V gene. The ends lost 1 base at V and 7 bases at J; junction bases unmatched: 7. The CDR3 is 16 amino acids.

The chain combines TRBV5-1 with TRBJ2-1; 13 nucleotides agree with TRBD2. Germline trimming cut 5 bases from V and 9 bases from J; bases unmatched to any gene: 8. Germline V gives CDR1 SGHRS, CDR2 YFSETQ. This CDR3 contains 15 residues. The CDR3 protein is CASREGLAGSFEQFF. DNA for the CDR3: TGCGCCAGCAGGGAGGGACTAGCGGGAAGTTTTGAGCAGTTCTTC.

The rearrangement joins TRBV7-2 to TRBJ2-7, with 8 bases that match TRBD2. V dropped 0 bases and J dropped 4; count of bases not matched to a gene: 5. CDR3 length equals 15 residues. Germline V gene lookup returns CDR1 SGHTA and CDR2 FQGNSA. CDR3 residues: CASSLASAGVYEQYF. CDR3 coding DNA: TGTGCCAGCAGCTTAGCCTCAGCGGGGGTATACGAGCAGTACTTC.

This chain links TRBV5-4 with TRBJ2-1, with 11 bases fitting TRBD2. Losses at the gene ends were 4 bases for V and 7 bases for J; bases not matched to a gene: 10. This CDR3 has 16 amino acids. CDR1 is SGHNT and CDR2 is YYREEE in the germline V gene (reference sequence). CDR3 sequence: CASSLRTSGSGNEQFF. The CDR3 DNA reads as TGTGCCAGCAGCCTCCGTACTAGCGGGAGTGGGAATGAGCAGTTCTTC.

The chain carries TRBV6-1 and TRBJ1-1; D ambiguous. Germline V gives CDR1 MNHNS, CDR2 SASEGT. The CDR3 has 13 residues. Trimming left V 6 bases short and J 4 bases short, with 12 bases between. The CDR3 nucleotides read TGTGCCAGCAGCCGAACGCGGGGCACTGAAGCTTTCTTT. This gives the protein CASSRTRGTEAFF.

This chain links TRBV29-1 with TRBJ1-4, with a possible D match to TRBD1 (6 bases). Germline V gene sequence: CDR1 SQVTM, CDR2 ANQGSEA. The length of the CDR3 is 13 residues. Between the trimmed V and J ends, which lost 6 bases and 8 bases, there was a span of 16 bases. This CDR3 reads CSVPGGGEEKLFF. As DNA, the CDR3 is TGCAGCGTCCCCGGAGGGGGGGAGGAAAAACTGTTTTTT.

This clone was detected a few times. The rearrangement uses TRBV10-3 and TRBJ2-5, with 10 nucleotides matching TRBD1. This CDR3 has 14 residues. Germline CDR1 and CDR2: ENHRY and SYGVKD. Losses at the gene ends were 5 bases for V and 4 bases for J; bases not matched to a gene: 4. The DNA for the CDR3 is TGTGCCATCAGTTTGGGACAGGGGTCAGAGACCCAGTACTTC. It is translated as CAISLGQGSETQYF.

The chain employs TRBV6-5 and TRBJ1-1; weak D call: TRBD1 (5 bases). The germline V and J ends were trimmed by 0 bases and 5 bases, with 10 bases remaining between them. From germline, CDR1 is MNHEY and CDR2 SVGAGI. The CDR3 contains 14 residues. The CDR3 nucleotides are TGTGCCAGCAGTTACTCGAAGGGGAAGACTGAAGCTTTCTTT. This codes for CASSYSKGKTEAFF.

This clone was seen more than once but under ten times. The chain recombines TRBV4-2 with TRBJ1-4; TRBD1 agrees at 10 bases. The CDR3 consists of 16 residues. Trimming took 4 bases from V and 3 from J; bases not matched to a gene: 5. CDR1 and CDR2 (germline): LGHNA, YNFKEQ. CDR3 bases: TGTGCCAGCAGCCTGGGACAGGGGTCGGCTAATGAAAAACTGTTTTTT. It is translated as CASSLGQGSANEKLFF.

This clone was seen a few times. The J gene is TRBJ2-3, the V gene TRBV15; possibly TRBD2 for D (6 bases). The CDR3 consists of 15 residues. Germline CDR1 and CDR2: LNHNV and YYDKDF (reference sequence). V was trimmed by 1 base and J by 9 bases, leaving 17 bases between them. The CDR3 loop is CATSRGSGPTSTQYF. The CDR3 DNA reads as TGTGCCACCAGCAGAGGCAGCGGGCCAACCTCGACGCAGTATTTT.

CDR3 sequence reads: CSVAGTSGRGYEQYF. The CDR3 bases are TGCAGCGTTGCCGGGACTAGCGGGAGAGGCTACGAGCAGTACTTC. The chain is built from TRBV29-1 and TRBJ2-7, with TRBD2 matching 14 bases. V trimming: 4 bases; J trimming: 3 bases; junction bases outside the gene matches: 5. Germline lookup yields CDR1 SQVTM and CDR2 ANQGSEA. The CDR3 is 15 amino acids.

The rearrangement links TRBV6-5 to TRBJ2-3; TRBD2 aligns across 8 bases. Germline CDR1 reads MNHEY; CDR2 reads SVGAGI. The CDR3 is 15 amino acids. Germline trimming cut 2 bases from V and 3 bases from J; bases unmatched to any gene: 4. CDR3 amino acids: CASSYGRGATDTQYF. The CDR3 nucleotides read TGTGCCAGCAGTTACGGGCGGGGGGCGACAGATACGCAGTATTTT.

V and J are TRBV5-1 and TRBJ2-5; D gene uncertain. The J call is uncertain, as TRBJ2-7 better fits the DNA end. This CDR3 has 12 residues. Germline-derived CDR1 and CDR2 are SGHRS and YFSETQ. CDR3: CASSLVGYEQYF. CDR3 DNA sequence: TGCGCCAGCAGCTTGGTGGGCTACGAGCAGTACTTC.

The chain combines TRBV5-1 with TRBJ2-7, with D possibly being TRBD1 (5 bases). This CDR3 has 14 residues. Germline CDR1 and CDR2: SGHRS and YFSETQ. With 0 bases removed from V and 6 bases from J, the gap between germline ends came to 13 bases. For the CDR3, the DNA is TGCGCCAGCAGCTTGGTGATGGGGCAGGGCGAGCAGTACTTC. Protein product: CASSLVMGQGEQYF.

The chain couples TRBV27 to TRBJ1-1; 10 nucleotides match TRBD1. Germline CDR1 and CDR2: MNHEY and SMNVEV (reference sequence). V was clipped by 5 bases and J by 4 bases; unmatched bases: 7. The CDR3 totals 15 residues. The DNA for the CDR3 is TGTGCCAGCAGTCCCGACAGGGGGCAAGGCACTGAAGCTTTCTTT. This sequence encodes CASSPDRGQGTEAFF.

V and J are TRBV29-1 and TRBJ1-2; D gene ambiguous. The CDR3 is made up of 14 amino acids. V was clipped by 4 bases and J by 2 bases, with 14 bases between them. The germline gives CDR1 SQVTM, CDR2 ANQGSEA. The DNA of the CDR3 is TGCAGCGTTGCTCTCAGGCCGGGGAACTATGGCTACACCTTC. Its translation is CSVALRPGNYGYTF. Filled out from reference TRBV29-1 and TRBJ1-2, the complete variable domain reads SAVISQKPSRDICQRGTSLTIQCQVDSQVTMMFWYRQQPGQSLTLIATANQGSEATYESGFVIDKFPISRPNLTFSTLTVSNMSPEDSSIYLCSVALRPGNYGYTFGSGTRLTVV.

In DNA, the CDR3 is TGTGCCCGTAAGGGGTCTCTGAACACTGAAGCTTTCTTT. Translation gives CARKGSLNTEAFF. The rearrangement joins TRBV2 to TRBJ1-1; TRBD1 is a possible D gene (5 bases). Per germline, CDR1 SNHLY and CDR2 FYNNEI. Trimming shortened V by 11 bases and J by 0 bases, and 13 bases separated the two germline ends. The CDR3 is made up of 13 amino acids. The variable domain in full, with the rest retrieved from reference TRBV2 and TRBJ1-1, is EPEVTQTPSHQVTQMGQEVILRCVPISNHLYFYWYRQILGQKVEFLVSFYNNEISEKSEIFDDQFSVERPDGSNFTLKIRSTKLEDSAMYFCARKGSLNTEAFFGQGTRLTVV.

The chain links TRBV14 to TRBJ2-5, with D uncertain. This CDR3 spans 11 amino acids. Per germline, CDR1 SGHDN and CDR2 FVKESK. Deletions cut 1 base from V and 11 bases from J, with 8 bases between. The DNA of the CDR3 is TGTGCCAGCAGCCAAGGGGTGCGGCAGTACTTC. This translates into CASSQGVRQYF.

The chain recombines TRBV11-3 with TRBJ2-5; 10 bases line up with TRBD2. The DNA end lines up better with TRBJ2-7; the J call may be wrong. The CDR3 extends over 15 amino acids. In germline, CDR1 is SGHNT, CDR2 YENEEA. The CDR3 DNA follows: TGTGCCAGCAGCTTAGGGGCTAGCGGGAGCCACGAGCAGTACTTC. Its protein product is CASSLGASGSHEQYF.

By frequency in the sample, this clone is medium-sized. This chain links TRBV6-6 with TRBJ1-2; no clear D gene. V lost 1 base and J lost 2, with 11 bases in between. Germline CDR1 and CDR2: MNHNY and SVGAGI (reference sequence). The CDR3 consists of 15 residues. CDR3 nucleotide sequence: TGTGCCAGCAGTTACTTGGAGGGTTCGAACTATGGCTACACCTTC. It is translated as CASSYLEGSNYGYTF.

The chain carries TRBV6-1 and TRBJ2-7; tentative D call: TRBD2 (6 bases). CDR3 length: 14 amino acids. V lost 1 base and J lost 7, with 14 bases in between. The germline V gene encodes CDR1 MNHNS and CDR2 SASEGT. The CDR3 DNA sequence: TGTGCCAGCAGTGAAGACGGGAGATGGGGGGAGCAGTACTTC. Amino acids: CASSEDGRWGEQYF.

This clone is a singleton in its sample. The V gene is TRBV5-1, the J gene TRBJ2-1; D is undetermined. Per the germline V gene, CDR1 is SGHRS and CDR2 is YFSETQ. V dropped 1 base and J dropped 0 bases, with 5 bases sitting between them. The CDR3 is 14 residues long. The CDR3 reads CASSLTVSYNEQFF. CDR3 coding DNA: TGCGCCAGCAGCTTGACAGTCTCCTACAATGAGCAGTTCTTC.

The chain links TRBV5-1 to TRBJ2-3; D gene ambiguous. Germline assignment: CDR1 SGHRS and CDR2 YFSETQ. The CDR3 consists of 13 residues. Trimming removed 2 bases from V and 1 base from J, with 5 bases in between. The CDR3 DNA reads as TGCGCCAGCAGCTTCTTAGGCACAGATACGCAGTATTTT. It is translated as CASSFLGTDTQYF.

In its sample, this clone was seen a few times. The gene calls are TRBV7-9 and TRBJ2-4; 11 bases fit TRBD1. The CDR3 sequence is 17 residues long. Germline loops: CDR1 SEHNR, CDR2 FQNEAQ (reference sequence). V was pared by 3 bases and J by 7 bases, with 11 bases of the junction left unmatched. This chain's CDR3 is CASSLDRTGGAGNIQYF. DNA for the CDR3: TGTGCCAGCAGCTTGGATAGGACAGGGGGCGCGGGGAACATTCAGTACTTC.

This clone was seen once. The CDR3 nucleotides are TGTGCCAGCAGCCCGCGGACTAGCGGGGAGAATGAGCAGTTCTTC. Protein product: CASSPRTSGENEQFF. V is TRBV11-3 and J is TRBJ2-1, with 12 positions matching TRBD2. Per the germline V gene, CDR1 is SGHNT and CDR2 is YENEEA. Germline trimming cut 5 bases from V and 7 bases from J; bases unmatched to any gene: 6. This CDR3 region has 15 residues.

The chain couples TRBV7-8 to TRBJ2-3, with TRBD2 as a possible D gene (5 bases). The germline CDR1 and CDR2 sequences are SGHVS and FQNEAQ. Trimming removed 6 bases from V and 2 bases from J, with 12 bases in between. This CDR3 has 14 residues. DNA of the CDR3: TGTGCCAGCAGTTCGCGGGCCTACACAGATACGCAGTATTTT. It yields the protein CASSSRAYTDTQYF.